This T cell receptor beta chain was profiled in a study of blood T cell repertoires in COVID-19. Turning to the study itself: Collection of acute and convalescent COVID-19 samples took place in the United States, Italy and Spain. The cDNA or gDNA used as material had been derived from T cells, B-cell-depleted T cells, or PBMCs.

The Seattle site enrolled patients during active infection and followed them longitudinally. The CDR3 covers 13 residues. Trimming shortened V by 3 bases and J by 4 bases, and 9 bases separated the two germline ends. CDR1 is PRHDT, CDR2 FYEKMQ, per germline (reference sequence). As originally analysed: Nucleated cell number was recorded as an estimate derived from reference gene primer amplification. Here immunoSEQ multiplex PCR was the method, and the copy in TCRdb shows in-frame clones only, minus some. That table is the source of V, J and clone size, and D and trimming were worked out from the DNA. The sample includes about 24,000 clones, roughly 74% seen only once; the top ten take approximately 7%.

The genes are TRBV13 and TRBJ1-1, with a possible D match to TRBD1 (5 bases). Sequencing was performed on peripheral blood. This clonotype was obtained from a man in his fifties with COVID-19, enrolled during active disease. Written as DNA, the CDR3 is TGTGCCAGCAGCTTCCAGGGCCGCACTGAAGCTTTCTTT. This sequence encodes CASSFQGRTEAFF. Based on the CDR3 plus reference TRBV13 and TRBJ1-1, the full variable domain is AAGVIQSPRHLIKEKRETATLKCYPIPRHDTVYWYQQGPGQDPQFLISFYEKMQSDKGSIPDRFSAQQFSDYHSELNMSSLELGDSALYFCASSFQGRTEAFFGQGTRLTVV.